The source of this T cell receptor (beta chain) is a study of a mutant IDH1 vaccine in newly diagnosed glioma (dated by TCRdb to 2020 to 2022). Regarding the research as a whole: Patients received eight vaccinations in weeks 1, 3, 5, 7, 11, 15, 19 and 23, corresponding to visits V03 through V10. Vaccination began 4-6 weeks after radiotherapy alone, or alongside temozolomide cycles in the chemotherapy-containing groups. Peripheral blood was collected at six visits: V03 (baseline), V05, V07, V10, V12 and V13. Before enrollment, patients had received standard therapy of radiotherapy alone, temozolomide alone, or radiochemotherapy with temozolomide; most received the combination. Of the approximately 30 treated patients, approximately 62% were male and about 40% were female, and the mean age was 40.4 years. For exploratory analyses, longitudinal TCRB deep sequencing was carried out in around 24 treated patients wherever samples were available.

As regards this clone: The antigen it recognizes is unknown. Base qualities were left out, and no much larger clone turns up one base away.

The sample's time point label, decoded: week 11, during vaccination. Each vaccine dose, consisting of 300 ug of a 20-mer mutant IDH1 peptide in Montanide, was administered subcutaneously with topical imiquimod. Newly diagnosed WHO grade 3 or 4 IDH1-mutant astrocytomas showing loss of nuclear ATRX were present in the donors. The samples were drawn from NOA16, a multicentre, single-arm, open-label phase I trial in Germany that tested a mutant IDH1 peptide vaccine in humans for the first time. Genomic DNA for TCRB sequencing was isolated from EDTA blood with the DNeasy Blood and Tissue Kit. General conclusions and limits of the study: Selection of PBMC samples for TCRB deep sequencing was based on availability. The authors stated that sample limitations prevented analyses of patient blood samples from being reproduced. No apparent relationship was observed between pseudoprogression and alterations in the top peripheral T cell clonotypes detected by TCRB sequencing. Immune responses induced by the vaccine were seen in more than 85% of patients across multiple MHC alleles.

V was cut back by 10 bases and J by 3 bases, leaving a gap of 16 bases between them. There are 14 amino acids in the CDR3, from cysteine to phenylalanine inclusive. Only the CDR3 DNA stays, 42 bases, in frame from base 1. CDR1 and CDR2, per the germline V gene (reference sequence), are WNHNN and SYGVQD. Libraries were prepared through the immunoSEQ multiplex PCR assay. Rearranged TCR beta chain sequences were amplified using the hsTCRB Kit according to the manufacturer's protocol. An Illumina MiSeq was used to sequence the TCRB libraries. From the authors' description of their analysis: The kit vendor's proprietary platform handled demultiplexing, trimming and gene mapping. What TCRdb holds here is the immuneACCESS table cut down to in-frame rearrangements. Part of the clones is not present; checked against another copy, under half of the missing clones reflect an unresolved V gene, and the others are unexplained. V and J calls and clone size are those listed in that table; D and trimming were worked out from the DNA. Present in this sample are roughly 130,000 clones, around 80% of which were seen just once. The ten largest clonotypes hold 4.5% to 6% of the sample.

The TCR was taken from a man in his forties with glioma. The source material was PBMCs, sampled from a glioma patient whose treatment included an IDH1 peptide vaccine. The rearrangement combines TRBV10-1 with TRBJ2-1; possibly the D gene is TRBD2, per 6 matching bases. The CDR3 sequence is CATSPGLLYNEQFF. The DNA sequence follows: TGCGCCACCTCCCCGGGACTCCTCTACAATGAGCAGTTCTTC.